These 8 T cell receptor beta chains originate from one sample sequenced in a study of vaccination effects on CD4 cells after COVID-19. These receptors have no identified antigens. Viral peptide pool expansion of antigen-specific CD4+ T cells preceded sequencing in the ViraFEST assay. Subsequent to 10 days of culture, CD4+ T cells were isolated. Vaccine recipients lacked prior SARS-CoV-2 infection and had negative nucleocapsid antibodies. The repertoire was sequenced with immunoSEQ multiplex PCR; TCRdb's copy has only in-frame clones and lacks some. The top ten clones hold more than 13% of a sample with 30,000 to 45,000 clones, roughly 62% of them seen once. Sequencing used CD4+ T cells from PBMCs cultured with HCoV-OC43 spike peptides, obtained before COVID-19 vaccination. The subset: HCoV-OC43 spike overlapping peptide pool stimulation. The receptors were sampled from a human donor who received a COVID-19 vaccine.

This chain links TRBV19 with TRBJ1-1; TRBD1 matches at 7 bases. V shed 9 bases and J 0 bases; nucleotides not matched to a gene: 13. Germline values: CDR1 LNHDA, CDR2 SQIVND (reference sequence). This CDR3 is built from 16 residues. The CDR3 region is CASGFSRGTMNTEAFF. In nucleotides, the CDR3 is TGTGCCAGCGGCTTCAGCAGGGGGACCATGAACACTGAAGCTTTCTTT. Using reference TRBV19 and TRBJ1-1 for the parts outside the CDR3, the full variable domain is DGGITQSPKYLFRKEGQNVTLSCEQNLNHDAMYWYRQDPGQGLRLIYYSQIVNDFQKGDIAEGYSVSREKKESFPLTVTSAQKNPTAFYLCASGFSRGTMNTEAFFGQGTRLTVV.

This rearrangement joins TRBV11-2 to TRBJ2-7; TRBD2 matches 9 bases. Looked up from germline, CDR1 is SGHAT and CDR2 is FQNNGV. The CDR3 runs 14 residues. The junction had 11 bases not matched to a gene; V was cut back by 5 bases and J by 9 bases. The CDR3 protein is CASSPEGGRGVQYF. In nucleotides, the CDR3 is TGTGCCAGCAGCCCCGAAGGCGGGAGGGGAGTGCAGTACTTC.

The gene calls are TRBV5-1 and TRBJ1-2; 11 positions agree with TRBD1. V trimming: 5 bases; J trimming: 12 bases; junction bases outside the gene matches: 12. Germline-derived CDR1 and CDR2 are SGHRS and YFSETQ. The CDR3 is 14 amino acids. The CDR3 DNA follows: TGCGCCAGCAGTCCCGGGACAGGGGGAATTGCAGACACCTTC. Translation: CASSPGTGGIADTF.

The rearrangement links TRBV19 to TRBJ2-5; no reliable D call. Looked up from germline, CDR1 is LNHDA and CDR2 is SQIVND (reference sequence). The V and J ends lost 3 bases and 0 bases respectively, with 5 bases between them. CDR3 size: 13 residues. This CDR3 reads CASSMSNQETQYF. The CDR3 region has the DNA TGTGCCAGTAGTATGTCCAACCAAGAGACCCAGTACTTC.

This chain links TRBV29-1 with TRBJ1-5; D uncertain. CDR1 is SQVTM and CDR2 is ANQGSEA in the germline V gene. The CDR3 runs to 13 residues. Trimming left V 6 bases short and J 2 bases short, with 11 bases between. As DNA, the CDR3 is TGCAGCGTCCTGGACGGGGGCAATCAGCCCCAGCATTTT. As protein: CSVLDGGNQPQHF.

This rearrangement joins TRBV4-1 to TRBJ2-4; 12 positions agree with TRBD2. The CDR3 length is 18 residues. J was trimmed by 0 bases and V by 1 base; bases with no gene match: 4. The germline CDR1 and CDR2 sequences are MGHRA and YSYEKL. This CDR3 reads CASSQGLAGGLAKNIQYF. CDR3 nucleotides: TGCGCCAGCAGCCAAGGGCTAGCGGGGGGGCTAGCCAAAAACATTCAGTACTTC.

This chain links TRBV2 with TRBJ1-2; D is possibly TRBD1 (5 bases). CDR1 and CDR2 (germline): SNHLY, FYNNEI. The length of the CDR3 is 15 residues. Trimming removed 10 bases at V and 4 bases at J, with 22 bases between. Here the CDR3 reads CATPPLPDSPYGYTF. The CDR3 DNA reads as TGTGCCACGCCCCCACTTCCTGACAGCCCCTATGGCTACACCTTC.

This clone was seen only a few times. This chain connects TRBV2 to TRBJ1-1, with 7 nucleotides matching TRBD1. This CDR3 spans 14 amino acids. Losses at the gene ends were 6 bases for V and 5 bases for J; bases not matched to a gene: 9. CDR1 SNHLY and CDR2 FYNNEI come from the germline V gene. The CDR3 DNA sequence: TGTGCCAGCAGCGCTGCAGGGGGAGGAACTGAAGCTTTCTTT. It yields the protein CASSAAGGGTEAFF.